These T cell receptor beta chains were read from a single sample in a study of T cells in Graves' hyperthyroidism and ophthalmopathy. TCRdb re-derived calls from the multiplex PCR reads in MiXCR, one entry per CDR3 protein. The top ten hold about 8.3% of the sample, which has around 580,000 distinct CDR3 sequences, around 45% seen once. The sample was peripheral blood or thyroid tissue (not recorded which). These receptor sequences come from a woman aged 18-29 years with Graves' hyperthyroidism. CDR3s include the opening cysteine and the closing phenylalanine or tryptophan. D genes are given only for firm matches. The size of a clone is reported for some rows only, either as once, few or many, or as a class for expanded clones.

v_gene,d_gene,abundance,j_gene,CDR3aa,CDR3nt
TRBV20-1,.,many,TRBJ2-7,CSAPLSAGREQYF,TGCAGTGCCCCCCTTTCGGCAGGGCGGGAGCAGTACTTC
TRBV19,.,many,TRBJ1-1,CATQGHGKTEAFF,TGTGCCACCCAGGGGCACGGGAAGACTGAAGCTTTCTTT
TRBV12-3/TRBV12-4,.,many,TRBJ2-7,CASSFEAGITYEQYF,TGTGCCAGCAGTTTTGAGGCAGGGATAACCTACGAGCAGTACTTC
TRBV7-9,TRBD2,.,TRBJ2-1,CASSTPQLAGSGNEQFF,TGTGCCAGCAGCACCCCTCAACTAGCGGGAAGTGGCAATGAGCAGTTCTTC
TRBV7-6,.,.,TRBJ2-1,CASSLSIQGFGEQFF,TGTGCCAGCAGCTTAAGTATACAGGGCTTTGGCGAGCAGTTCTTC
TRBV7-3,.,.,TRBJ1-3,CASSPETGGTIYF,TGTGCCAGCAGCCCAGAAACGGGGGGCACCATATATTTT
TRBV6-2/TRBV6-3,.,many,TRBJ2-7,CASSYSEGREQYF,TGTGCCAGCAGTTACTCGGAGGGACGAGAGCAGTACTTC
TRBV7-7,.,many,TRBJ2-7,CASSLGPWDYEQYF,TGTGCCAGCAGCTTGGGGCCCTGGGACTACGAGCAGTACTTC
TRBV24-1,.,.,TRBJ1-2,CATSDPGSSGNTF,TGTGCCACCAGTGATCCAGGGAGCTCTGGAAACACCTTC
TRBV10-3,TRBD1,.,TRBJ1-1,CAGTGGNTEAFF,TGTGCCGGGACAGGGGGCAACACTGAAGCTTTCTTT
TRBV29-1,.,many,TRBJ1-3,CSVTVSSGNTIYF,TGCAGCGTTACAGTGAGCTCTGGAAACACCATATATTTT
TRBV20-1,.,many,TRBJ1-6,CSARVGGWGHNSPLHF,TGCAGTGCTAGAGTCGGGGGTTGGGGGCACAATTCACCCCTCCACTTT
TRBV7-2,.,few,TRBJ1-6,CASSQDRATSPLHF,TGTGCCAGCAGCCAAGATCGGGCGACATCACCCCTCCACTTT
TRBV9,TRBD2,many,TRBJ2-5,CASGTSGEETQYF,TGTGCCAGCGGTACTAGCGGAGAAGAGACCCAGTACTTC
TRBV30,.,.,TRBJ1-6,CAWSVSRGRRSPLHF,TGTGCCTGGAGTGTAAGCAGGGGTAGGCGGTCACCCCTCCACTTT
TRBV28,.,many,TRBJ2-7,CASMLGGYEQYF,TGTGCCAGCATGCTAGGGGGCTACGAGCAGTACTTC
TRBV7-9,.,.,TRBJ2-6,CASSLMAKGANVLTF,TGTGCCAGCAGCTTAATGGCAAAAGGGGCCAACGTCCTGACTTTC
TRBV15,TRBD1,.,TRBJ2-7,CATSSRQGTTYEQYF,TGTGCCACCAGCAGCCGACAGGGGACGACTTACGAGCAGTACTTC
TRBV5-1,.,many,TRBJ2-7,CASSMGGMDEQYF,TGCGCCAGCAGTATGGGTGGTATGGACGAGCAGTACTTC
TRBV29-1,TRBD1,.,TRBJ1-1,CSVETGQGSTEAFF,TGCAGCGTCGAGACGGGACAGGGGTCCACTGAAGCTTTCTTT
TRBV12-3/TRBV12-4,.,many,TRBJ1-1,CASSPHERTEAFF,TGTGCCAGCAGTCCCCATGAAAGAACTGAAGCTTTCTTT
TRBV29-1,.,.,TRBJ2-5,CSQDRKTQYF,TGCAGCCAAGATAGGAAGACCCAGTACTTC
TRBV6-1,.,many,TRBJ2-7,CASSEWRTDTYEQYF,TGTGCCAGCAGTGAATGGCGCACAGATACCTACGAGCAGTACTTC
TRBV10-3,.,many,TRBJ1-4,CAISESGQGNEKLFF,TGTGCCATCAGTGAGTCAGGGCAGGGTAACGAAAAACTGTTTTTT
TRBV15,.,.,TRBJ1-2,CATSSQGLEAYGYTF,TGTGCCACCAGCAGCCAAGGTCTGGAGGCCTATGGCTACACCTTC
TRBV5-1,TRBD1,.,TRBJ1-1,CASSDRGGKAFF,TGCGCCAGCAGCGACAGGGGCGGAAAAGCTTTCTTT